The clone carrying this T cell receptor (beta chain) appeared a few times. Its antigen is not known. This sample stems from a study of T cells after yellow fever vaccination. Study results and caveats: Once the booster was given, most primary-vaccination clones reappeared, at around 96% for CD4 and approximately 88% for CD8. Researchers report a weaker secondary response that nonetheless peaked faster, day 5 versus 15.

The CDR3 covers 14 residues. Germline CDR1 reads DFQATT; CDR2 reads SNEGSKA (reference sequence). The V end lost 0 bases, the J end lost 1 base, and 7 bases lay between the germline ends. A single record per CDR3 protein comes from TCRdb applying MiXCR to the 5' RACE reads. The sample yields about 550,000 distinct CDR3 sequences, under 25% seen once. The sample consisted of PBMCs, taken 15 days after the yellow fever booster vaccination. The sequence was obtained from a man aged 25 to 45 who received the YFV17D yellow fever vaccine. V and J are TRBV20-1 and TRBJ2-1; unclear D gene. The CDR3 region has the DNA TGCAGTGCTAGAGATTCCCATTCCTACAATGAGCAGTTCTTC. This gives the protein CSARDSHSYNEQFF.